The 27 T cell receptor beta chains listed next were all sequenced from one sample in a study of a mutant IDH1 vaccine in newly diagnosed glioma. Produced via immunoSEQ multiplex PCR; TCRdb's table is partial and in-frame only. The table has approximately 70,000 clones, 65% to 90% seen once; the top ten hold over 2.5%. Regarding time point: baseline, week 1 (first vaccination visit). The treatment was: pre-vaccination baseline after standard-of-care therapy. The material sequenced was PBMCs, taken from a glioma patient treated with radiotherapy, temozolomide or both. The receptor source for this set is a man aged 30 to 45 with glioma.

This clone showed up just a few times. The V call is TRBV11-2, the J call TRBJ1-1; TRBD1 is a possible D gene (5 bases). The CDR3 is made up of 13 amino acids. Germline CDR1 and CDR2: SGHAT and FQNNGV. Between the trimmed V and J ends, which lost 6 bases and 1 base, there was a span of 9 bases. The CDR3 DNA sequence: TGTGCCAGCAGAAAGACAGAGAACACTGAAGCTTTCTTT. It encodes CASRKTENTEAFF. The full variable domain, with the rest looked up from reference TRBV11-2 and TRBJ1-1, is EAGVAQSPRYKIIEKRQSVAFWCNPISGHATLYWYQQILGQGPKLLIQFQNNGVVDDSQLPKDRFSAERLKGVDSTLKIQPAKLEDSAVYLCASRKTENTEAFFGQGTRLTVV.

This chain's CDR3 is CASSLQGLMDSPLHF. CDR3 sequence (DNA): TGTGCCAGCAGCTTACAGGGTTTGATGGATTCACCCCTCCACTTT. The chain couples TRBV7-6 to TRBJ1-6; tentatively, D is TRBD1 (5 bases). Germline CDR1 reads SGHVS; CDR2 reads FNYEAQ. The ends were cut back, 2 bases at V and 8 bases at J, with 13 bases in the middle. The CDR3 consists of 15 residues.

The gene calls are TRBV5-1 and TRBJ1-4; 8 bases fit TRBD1. From germline, CDR1 is SGHRS and CDR2 YFSETQ. V shed 2 bases, J shed 0 bases, and the junction held 27 bases outside the gene matches. The CDR3 has 24 residues. CDR3 nucleotide sequence: TGCGCCAGCAGCTTCCGAGAGACTATCCTTATGACAGGGGAAAGAATTGCAACTAATGAAAAACTGTTTTTT. Amino acid sequence: CASSFRETILMTGERIATNEKLFF.

This clone was observed once. Other nucleotide sequences from this sample produce the same CDR3. This chain uses TRBV7-9 with TRBJ1-1, with D perhaps TRBD1 (6 bases). V was shortened by 1 base and J by 5 bases, with 8 bases between the two germline ends. The CDR3 has 13 residues. Germline V gene sequence: CDR1 SEHNR, CDR2 FQNEAQ (reference sequence). DNA of the CDR3: TGTGCCAGCAGCTTAGAAGGGGGGACTGAAGCTTTCTTT. This translates into CASSLEGGTEAFF. Looking up the rest from reference TRBV7-9 and TRBJ1-1 gives the full variable domain: DTGVSQNPRHKITKRGQNVTFRCDPISEHNRLYWYRQTLGQGPEFLTYFQNEAQLEKSRLLSDRFSAERPKGSFSTLEIQRTEQGDSAMYLCASSLEGGTEAFFGQGTRLTVV.

The genes are TRBV5-6 and TRBJ2-6, with D perhaps matching TRBD1 (5 bases). V gave up 9 bases and J gave up 1 base, with 8 bases separating them. CDR1 is SGHDT and CDR2 is YYEEEE in the germline V gene. CDR3 length: 13 residues. The CDR3, as DNA: TGTGCCATCAGGGAATCTGGGGCCAACGTCCTGACTTTC. Residues: CAIRESGANVLTF.

The CDR3 DNA reads as TGTGCCAGCAGCGTAGACAGGGAACGGGGTACCGGGGAGCTGTTTTTT. Protein product: CASSVDRERGTGELFF. The chain has TRBV9 and TRBJ2-2; D perhaps matches TRBD1 (6 bases). V dropped 0 bases and J dropped 5 bases, with 14 bases sitting between them. Per germline, CDR1 SGDLS and CDR2 YYNGEE. The CDR3 extends over 16 amino acids.

The chain uses TRBV19 and TRBJ2-1; no firm D call. Trimming left V 0 bases short and J 2 bases short, with 8 bases between. Germline CDR1 is LNHDA and CDR2 is SQIVND (reference sequence). The CDR3 is 15 residues long. CDR3 nucleotide sequence: TGTGCCAGTAGTATAGACAGGTCTGCCTACAATGAGCAGTTCTTC. It specifies CASSIDRSAYNEQFF.

V and J are TRBV21-1 and TRBJ1-5; TRBD1 is the table's D call, not checked against the DNA. TRBV21-1 is labeled a pseudogene. The CDR3 contains 17 residues. The CDR3, as DNA: TGTGCCAGCAGCAAAGGGCCGGGACAGCCGAGCAATCAGCCCCAGCATTTT. It encodes CASSKGPGQPSNQPQHF.

The V and J genes are TRBV5-1 and TRBJ2-1; 7 bases map to TRBD1. Germline CDR1 is SGHRS and CDR2 is YFSETQ. The length of the CDR3 is 14 residues. The J segment lost 7 bases and the V segment lost 1 base, leaving 5 bases of the junction unmatched. CDR3 residues: CASSLISTGNEQFF. CDR3 nucleotide sequence: TGCGCCAGCAGCTTGATATCGACAGGGAATGAGCAGTTCTTC. Full variable domain (missing parts from reference TRBV5-1 and TRBJ2-1): KAGVTQTPRYLIKTRGQQVTLSCSPISGHRSVSWYQQTPGQGLQFLFEYFSETQRNKGNFPGRFSGRQFSNSRSEMNVSTLELGDSALYLCASSLISTGNEQFFGPGTRLTVL.

This sequence joins TRBV10-3 and TRBJ2-3, with D possibly being TRBD1 or TRBD2 (5 bases each). Deletions cut 6 bases from V and 8 bases from J, with 12 bases between. Looked up from germline, CDR1 is ENHRY and CDR2 is SYGVKD. The CDR3 totals 12 residues. The CDR3 loop is CAIRGETGTQYF. The CDR3 DNA is TGTGCCATCAGGGGGGAGACGGGTACGCAGTATTTT.

The rearrangement joins TRBV4-1 to TRBJ2-1, with D perhaps TRBD2 (7 bases). Germline V gene data show CDR1 as MGHRA and CDR2 as YSYEKL. The CDR3 has 16 residues. The V end was cut by 0 bases, the J end by 12 bases, with 21 bases between. The CDR3 DNA is TGCGCCAGCAGCCAAGAAATCACGGGGGGCCTCAACCCGCAGTTCTTC. Its translation: CASSQEITGGLNPQFF.

V gene TRBV7-2 combines with J gene TRBJ1-5, with no clear D. Germline CDR1 is SGHTA and CDR2 is FQGNSA. CDR3 length: 15 residues. V was pared by 1 base and J by 1 base, with 8 bases between. The CDR3 DNA follows: TGTGCCAGCAGCTTAGTTGGGCAGAGCAATCAGCCCCAGCATTTT. Encoded protein: CASSLVGQSNQPQHF.

The chain recombines TRBV6-6 with TRBJ1-1, with 8 bases identical to TRBD1. V was pared by 8 bases and J by 1 base, with 3 bases of the junction left unmatched. Germline V lookup: CDR1 MNHNY, CDR2 SVGAGI (reference sequence). CDR3 length equals 13 residues. The CDR3 nucleotides read TGTGCCAGCCGACAGGGGCAGAACACTGAAGCTTTCTTT. This gives the protein CASRQGQNTEAFF.

The chain recombines TRBV27 with TRBJ2-7; D is possibly TRBD1 or TRBD2 (7 bases each). Germline CDR1 and CDR2: MNHEY and SMNVEV (reference sequence). The germline V and J ends were trimmed by 4 bases and 1 base, with 14 bases remaining between them. The CDR3 extends over 15 amino acids. CDR3 nucleotides: TGTGCCAGCAGTTGGGGAGGGGGCCTTTCCTACGAGCAGTACTTC. This gives the protein CASSWGGGLSYEQYF.

J is TRBJ1-5 and V is TRBV7-6; D ambiguous. Germline V gene lookup returns CDR1 SGHVS and CDR2 FNYEAQ. V lost 5 bases, J lost 5 bases, and 10 bases lay in between. This CDR3 comprises 13 residues. CDR3 in DNA: TGTGCCAGCAGCCCGAGAGTGGATCAGCCCCAGCATTTT. Encoded protein: CASSPRVDQPQHF.

The V and J genes are TRBV29-1 and TRBJ1-5; the match to TRBD1 covers 7 bases. CDR1 is SQVTM and CDR2 is ANQGSEA in the germline V gene. V lost 7 bases and J lost 5; bases outside the gene matches: 8. The CDR3 runs 13 residues. CDR3 nucleotides: TGCAGCGCCCTGACAGGGTGGGATCAGCCCCAGCATTTT. Amino acids: CSALTGWDQPQHF.

As regards this clone: Different DNA sequences within this sample yield the same CDR3. The chain is built from TRBV5-1 and TRBJ2-7; TRBD1 or TRBD2 may be the D gene (5 bases each). CDR1 and CDR2 from the germline V gene are SGHRS and YFSETQ. CDR3 length: 14 amino acids. V was cut by 0 bases and J by 0 bases, with 7 bases left in between. The CDR3 nucleotides are TGCGCCAGCAGCTTGGGGGGGAGCTCCTACGAGCAGTACTTC. Its protein product is CASSLGGSSYEQYF.

V gene TRBV11-2 combines with J gene TRBJ1-4; D ambiguous. The CDR3 spans 16 residues. Deletions cut 5 bases from V and 7 bases from J, with 20 bases between. In germline, CDR1 is SGHAT, CDR2 FQNNGV. The CDR3 sequence is CASSRATAEGGEKLFF. The CDR3, as DNA: TGTGCCAGCAGCCGAGCCACGGCGGAAGGAGGTGAAAAACTGTTTTTT.

This clone was detected only once. This sequence joins TRBV29-1 and TRBJ2-3; 8 nucleotides line up with TRBD1. The CDR3 spans 14 residues. From germline, CDR1 is SQVTM and CDR2 ANQGSEA. With 5 bases clipped from V and 6 bases from J, the junction kept 10 bases outside the gene matches. Here the CDR3 reads CSVFFSNRGDTQYF. In nucleotides, the CDR3 is TGCAGCGTTTTCTTCTCCAACAGGGGGGATACGCAGTATTTT.

The CDR3 nucleotides read TGCGCCAGCAGCTTGGTGGGGGGGAACTCTGGAAACACCATATATTTT. It codes for CASSLVGGNSGNTIYF. The chain couples TRBV5-1 to TRBJ1-3; possibly TRBD1 for D (5 bases). Trimming removed 0 bases at V and 0 bases at J, with 10 bases between. Looked up from germline, CDR1 is SGHRS and CDR2 is YFSETQ. This CDR3 has 16 amino acids.

The chain couples TRBV7-8 to TRBJ1-1; TRBD1 is a possible D gene (5 bases). The V end lost 4 bases, the J end lost 7 bases, and 19 bases lay between the germline ends. CDR3 length equals 15 residues. CDR1 SGHVS and CDR2 FQNEAQ come from the germline V gene. The CDR3 loop is CASSSFRGGYGEAFF. CDR3 coding DNA: TGTGCCAGCAGCTCCTTTCGGGGGGGATACGGTGAAGCTTTCTTT.

The chain joins TRBV19 to TRBJ2-7, with a tentative D call TRBD2 (5 bases). The germline V gene encodes CDR1 LNHDA and CDR2 SQIVND (reference sequence). The CDR3 sequence is 15 residues long. The V end lost 1 base, the J end lost 0 bases, and 10 bases lay between the germline ends. CDR3 in amino acids: CASSIGVGDSYEQYF. As DNA, the CDR3 is TGTGCCAGTAGTATAGGTGTGGGAGACTCCTACGAGCAGTACTTC.

The count of this clone is one. The rearrangement links TRBV10-3 to TRBJ2-4; D is perhaps TRBD1 (6 bases). The length of the CDR3 is 15 residues. Between the trimmed V and J ends, which lost 4 bases and 4 bases, there was a span of 14 bases. CDR1 ENHRY and CDR2 SYGVKD come from the germline V gene. For the CDR3, the DNA is TGTGCCATCAGTGCCGCACAGGGAAAAAAAAACATTCAGTACTTC. The encoded protein is CAISAAQGKKNIQYF.

The V gene is TRBV9, the J gene TRBJ1-1; the match to TRBD1 covers 9 bases. There are 17 residues in the CDR3. V gave up 3 bases and J gave up 4 bases; unmatched junction bases: 13. Germline values: CDR1 SGDLS, CDR2 YYNGEE. The CDR3: CASSEGGTGLFGTEAFF. The DNA of the CDR3 is TGTGCCAGCAGCGAAGGGGGGACAGGGTTGTTCGGCACTGAAGCTTTCTTT.

The chain couples TRBV4-1 to TRBJ1-1, with D unresolved. Germline V gene data show CDR1 as MGHRA and CDR2 as YSYEKL. V was shortened by 6 bases and J by 6 bases, with 11 bases between the two germline ends. CDR3 length: 12 residues. This CDR3 reads CASRPFPPEAFF. CDR3 in DNA: TGCGCCAGCAGGCCCTTTCCCCCTGAAGCTTTCTTT.

The rearrangement joins TRBV6-1 to TRBJ2-7, with TRBD2 matching over 7 bases. Germline loops: CDR1 MNHNS, CDR2 SASEGT. V lost 0 bases, J lost 4 bases, and 6 bases stayed unmatched. The CDR3 contains 15 residues. The CDR3 DNA reads TGTGCCAGCAGTGAAGCTATGGGGGGGAGGTACGAGCAGTACTTC. It specifies CASSEAMGGRYEQYF.

The rearrangement joins TRBV21-1 to TRBJ2-7. TRBV21-1 is given as a pseudogene. The CDR3 sequence is 9 residues long. The CDR3 sequence is CASMIEQYF. Here the CDR3 DNA reads TGTGCCAGCATGATCGAGCAGTACTTC.